Presented here are 14 T cell receptor beta chains from one specimen sequenced in a study of early T cells in non-severe SARS-CoV-2 infection. TCRdb reanalysed the 5' RACE reads using MiXCR and keeps one entry per CDR3 protein. The sample has 85,000 to 100,000 distinct CDR3 sequences, 8% to 13% seen once. The sample consisted of whole blood. These receptors were collected from an adult who was a healthcare worker with PCR-confirmed SARS-CoV-2 infection or an uninfected control (not recorded which).

The chain combines TRBV20-1 with TRBJ2-2; 8 bases match TRBD2. The CDR3 has 15 amino acids. V lost 6 bases, J lost 0 bases, and 6 bases stayed unmatched. Germline V CDR1 and CDR2: DFQATT, SNEGSKA (reference sequence). CDR3 in amino acids: CSARLAGTNTGELFF. CDR3 sequence (DNA): TGCAGTGCGCGCTTAGCGGGGACGAACACCGGGGAGCTGTTTTTT.

This clonotype was observed a few times. The genes are TRBV15 and TRBJ1-3, with 8 bases that match TRBD1. After removal of 3 bases from V and 4 bases from J, the junction contained 8 bases not matched to a gene. Germline loops: CDR1 LNHNV, CDR2 YYDKDF (reference sequence). The length of the CDR3 is 16 residues. The DNA of the CDR3 is TGTGCCACCAGCAGTCTCCAGGGGGCGCGGGGAAACACCATATATTTT. Translating gives CATSSLQGARGNTIYF.

In this sample, this clonotype turned up many times. The CDR3 nucleotides read TGTGCCAGCAGCCACACGGGATCTGAAGAGCAGTACTTC. It encodes CASSHTGSEEQYF. V gene TRBV12-3 or TRBV12-4 combines with J gene TRBJ2-7, with a possible D match to TRBD2 (5 bases). The CDR3 has 13 residues. Deletions cut 6 bases from V and 7 bases from J, with 16 bases between.

This clonotype was counted only a few times. This chain uses TRBV9 with TRBJ1-2; no clear D gene. The CDR3 runs to 13 residues. The ends were cut back, 0 bases at V and 2 bases at J, with 5 bases in the middle. Germline loops: CDR1 SGDLS, CDR2 YYNGEE. The CDR3 region is CASSVDENYGYTF. The CDR3 DNA sequence: TGTGCCAGCAGCGTAGATGAGAACTATGGCTACACCTTC.

The chain uses TRBV6-2 or TRBV6-3 and TRBJ2-2; possible D gene TRBD1, 6 bases. The CDR3 is 15 residues long. Trimming shortened V by 8 bases and J by 0 bases, and 13 bases separated the two germline ends. CDR1 and CDR2 (germline): MNHEY, SVGEGT. As DNA, the CDR3 is TGTGCCAGCCACAAAGGACAGACGAACACCGGGGAGCTGTTTTTT. Translation: CASHKGQTNTGELFF.

In this sample, this clonotype turned up a few times. The V call is TRBV5-4, the J call TRBJ2-2; D is possibly TRBD1 (6 bases). Germline V lookup: CDR1 SGHNT, CDR2 YYREEE (reference sequence). The CDR3 contains 17 residues. V gave up 4 bases and J gave up 11 bases, with 27 bases separating them. DNA of the CDR3: TGTGCCAGCAGCCGTATTCTCAGGGGCGGTTCCACTCGAGAGCTGTTTTTT. Its protein is CASSRILRGGSTRELFF.

Here the CDR3 reads CASSLWGGTGITYEQYF. DNA for the CDR3: TGCGCCAGCAGCTTGTGGGGCGGGACAGGGATCACCTACGAGCAGTACTTC. The genes are TRBV5-1 and TRBJ2-7; 9 nucleotides line up with TRBD1. CDR3 length equals 17 residues. Germline V gene data show CDR1 as SGHRS and CDR2 as YFSETQ. V lost 1 base to trimming and J lost 2 bases; unmatched junction nucleotides: 10.

CDR3 DNA: TGCGCCAGCACCCTAGGATGGGCTAACTATGGCTACACCTTC. Translating gives CASTLGWANYGYTF. The rearrangement joins TRBV4-1 to TRBJ1-2; no firm D call. V lost 7 bases and J lost 0, with 12 bases in between. Germline V gene data show CDR1 as MGHRA and CDR2 as YSYEKL. The CDR3 totals 14 residues.

V usage is TRBV20-1 and J usage is TRBJ1-2; 7 bases agree with TRBD1. V lost 3 bases, J lost 7 bases, and 11 bases stayed unmatched. Germline CDR1 is DFQATT and CDR2 is SNEGSKA (reference sequence). This CDR3 has 14 amino acids. CDR3 sequence reads: CSASQEGAKVGYTF. In DNA form, the CDR3 reads TGCAGTGCTAGCCAAGAGGGGGCAAAGGTTGGCTACACCTTC.

This clonotype has a handful of counts. As DNA, the CDR3 is TGTGCCAGCAGCTTAGCAGCCGGGGAGCTGTTTTTT. The encoded protein is CASSLAAGELFF. The chain has TRBV7-9 and TRBJ2-2; no definite D call. The V gene's germline CDR1 is SEHNR and CDR2 FQNEAQ (reference sequence). The CDR3 has 12 amino acids. V was shortened by 0 bases and J by 6 bases, with 2 bases between the two germline ends.

This clonotype came up many times. The chain combines TRBV11-1 with TRBJ2-5; a weak D match, TRBD1 (6 bases). V dropped 6 bases and J dropped 2 bases, with 19 bases sitting between them. This CDR3 has 16 residues. CDR1 is SGHAT, CDR2 FQDESV, per germline (reference sequence). CDR3 region: CASSEPDRSEQETQYF. In DNA, the CDR3 is TGTGCCAGCAGTGAGCCGGACAGATCAGAACAAGAGACCCAGTACTTC.

Only a few counts were recorded for this clonotype. The chain joins TRBV19 to TRBJ2-1; D gene uncertain. This CDR3 spans 13 amino acids. The germline V gene encodes CDR1 LNHDA and CDR2 SQIVND (reference sequence). The germline V and J ends were trimmed by 3 bases and 2 bases, with 5 bases remaining between them. CDR3: CASSILPYNEQFF. Here the CDR3 DNA reads TGTGCCAGTAGTATTCTCCCCTACAATGAGCAGTTCTTC.

The sample holds many counts of this clonotype. The chain links TRBV2 to TRBJ2-7; D may be TRBD1 or TRBD2 (5 bases each). The CDR3 covers 15 residues. Looked up from germline, CDR1 is SNHLY and CDR2 is FYNNEI. The V gene lost 3 bases and the J gene lost 3 bases, with 15 bases spanning the gap. CDR3 nucleotide sequence: TGTGCCAGCAGTGATGTTGGGACGGTTGACTACGAGCAGTACTTC. Protein product: CASSDVGTVDYEQYF.

This chain connects TRBV20-1 to TRBJ1-1; D gene unclear. Germline assignment: CDR1 DFQATT and CDR2 SNEGSKA (reference sequence). V was clipped by 2 bases and J by 1 base, with 11 bases between them. This CDR3 contains 14 residues. The CDR3 here is CSARNWRQNTEAFF. The CDR3 bases are TGCAGTGCTAGAAATTGGAGACAGAACACTGAAGCTTTCTTT.